This TCR beta chain derives from a study of CD8+ T cells in alopecia areata. The overall study: Those receiving the skin were roughly 7-10-week-old female C3H/HeJ mice, whose grafts came from roughly 6-13-month-old C3H/HeJ donors with spontaneous alopecia. Study-wide points: Possibly as an HLA-related effect, TCR sharing across patients appeared less clear than in mice.

The CDR3 is 13 residues long. Germline values: CDR1 NNHDY, CDR2 SYVADS. V shed 2 bases and J shed 4 bases, with 9 bases lying between them. As regards this clone: Its cognate antigen is unknown. Any gene name here is a mouse gene name. The read ends 4 residues before the CDR3 terminus; that terminus is restored from the germline J gene.

The sequencing template was cDNA reverse transcribed from extracted RNA. Assay used: immunoSEQ multiplex PCR; TCRdb lists only in-frame clones, some missing. Found here are around 110,000 clones, no singletons; the ten largest cover around 19%. The source is a C3H/HeJ mouse with alopecia areata. The mice in this strain carry MHC haplotype H2-k. This chain joins TRBV13-3 and TRBJ1-1; D is possibly TRBD1 (5 bases). The sample was lesional skin. The CDR3: CASSERGVTEVFF. The part of the CDR3 DNA that was read is TGTGCCAGCAGTGAAAGAGGGGTCACA.